This TCR beta chain was observed in a study of blood T cell repertoires in COVID-19. Study summary: Sites in the United States, Italy and Spain provided acute and convalescent COVID-19 samples. PBMCs, B-cell-depleted T cells, or T cells were the source of the cDNA or gDNA that made up the material.

Produced via immunoSEQ multiplex PCR; TCRdb's table is partial and in-frame only. Of about 210,000 clones in the sample, roughly 80% are singletons; the top ten hold approximately 10%. CDR3 length: 14 amino acids. V was shortened by 7 bases and J by 0 bases, with 11 bases between the two germline ends. Per germline, CDR1 SNHLY and CDR2 FYNNEI. In Seattle, patients joined the study during active infection and were tracked longitudinally. The sequence derives from a woman older than 75 with COVID-19, enrolled during active disease. The sample comprised peripheral blood. The V and J genes are TRBV2 and TRBJ2-3; no firm D call. In nucleotides, the CDR3 is TGTGCCAGCACTAGAGGTTTTAGCACAGATACGCAGTATTTT. Protein product: CASTRGFSTDTQYF.